The 2 T cell receptor beta chains presented below share a single source sample, sequenced in a study of T cell repertoires in cytomegalovirus infection. TCRdb reprocessed the reads with MiXCR, giving one entry per CDR3 protein. The sample records about 130,000 distinct CDR3 sequences, 20% to 30% being singletons. These receptors' antigens are unknown. The sequenced material came from PBMCs, sequenced either directly or after in vitro stimulation (not recorded which). The receptors shown here come from a human donor in good health (CMV status not recorded). Some clones in this sample may be carry-over from other donors' samples.

The genes are TRBV7-2 and TRBJ2-5; 7 bases fit TRBD2. The V gene's germline CDR1 is SGHTA and CDR2 FQGNSA. The CDR3 length is 15 residues. V trimming: 5 bases; J trimming: 4 bases; junction bases outside the gene matches: 10. The CDR3 DNA is TGTGCCAGCAGCCCCAATCGACTAGCTGGAGAGACCCAGTACTTC. It yields the protein CASSPNRLAGETQYF.

V and J are TRBV28 and TRBJ2-3; perhaps TRBD2 as D (6 bases). The CDR3 covers 14 residues. Germline V lookup: CDR1 MDHEN, CDR2 SYDVKM. Trimming shortened V by 6 bases and J by 3 bases, and 13 bases separated the two germline ends. The CDR3 region is CASSPGLGTDTQYF. CDR3 DNA sequence: TGTGCCAGCAGCCCGGGACTCGGGACAGATACGCAGTATTTT.